The source of this TCR beta chain is a study of spatial heterogeneity in lung cancer. Study information: The mean occurrence of each unique TCR and UMI combination in raw reads exceeded nine.

Between the trimmed V and J ends, which lost 5 bases and 2 bases, there was a span of 10 bases. The CDR3 covers 14 residues. The sample's time point: sample taken at primary tumor resection. Donation came from roughly 72 patients with untreated early-stage non-small cell lung cancer. Extraction of whole RNA from tumor, nontumor lung or frozen PBMC preceded unsorted sequencing. This clonotype was observed many times. The antigen remains undetermined. Study-wide findings and caveats: One measure, the expanded intratumoral alpha and beta TCR count, tracked tumor mutation counts.

Every individual TCR cDNA molecule carried its own unique molecular identifier, which allowed correction of PCR and sequencing errors. TCRdb reprocessed the 5' RACE reads via MiXCR and lists one record per CDR3 protein. The data contain approximately 4,000 distinct CDR3 sequences, 39% of them seen just once; the ten biggest clones take up about 33%. The sequences come from lung tumor tissue, collected at surgery. This TCR came from a male donor with early-stage non-small cell lung cancer. V gene TRBV12-3 or TRBV12-4 combines with J gene TRBJ2-1; the D gene is possibly TRBD2 (5 bases). CDR3 DNA: TGTGCCAGCAGTCTCCGAGGGCCCTACAATGAGCAGTTCTTC. It codes for CASSLRGPYNEQFF.